This TCR beta chain is from a study of blood T cell repertoires in COVID-19. Some clones are missing from TCRdb's copy, which holds only in-frame ones; the method was immunoSEQ multiplex PCR. The data contain about 190,000 clones, 80% of them singletons. V was trimmed by 2 bases and J by 7 bases, leaving 12 bases between them. Per the germline V gene, CDR1 is SGHNT and CDR2 is YYREEE (reference sequence). The CDR3 loop spans 13 amino acids. The source material was peripheral blood. This clonotype was sampled from a man aged 55 to 70 with acute or convalescent COVID-19. The chain combines TRBV5-4 with TRBJ1-1; the D is unclear. The DNA of the CDR3 is TGTGCCAGCAGCTTTATAGAGGCCTTTGAAGCTTTCTTT. It translates to CASSFIEAFEAFF.